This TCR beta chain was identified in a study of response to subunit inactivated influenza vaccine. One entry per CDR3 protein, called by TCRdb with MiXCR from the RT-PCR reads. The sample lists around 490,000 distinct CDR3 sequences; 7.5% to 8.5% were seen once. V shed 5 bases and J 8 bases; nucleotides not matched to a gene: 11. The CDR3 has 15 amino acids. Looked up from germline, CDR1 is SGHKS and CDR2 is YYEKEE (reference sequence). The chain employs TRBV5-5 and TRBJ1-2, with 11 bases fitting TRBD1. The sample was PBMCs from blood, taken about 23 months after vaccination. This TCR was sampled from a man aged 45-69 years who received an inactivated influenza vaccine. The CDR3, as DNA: TGTGCCAGCAGTCTGGACAGGGGGCTTCTAGGCGGCTACACCTTC. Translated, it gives CASSLDRGLLGGYTF. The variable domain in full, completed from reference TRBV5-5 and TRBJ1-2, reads DAGVTQSPTHLIKTRGQQVTLRCSPISGHKSVSWYQQVLGQGPQFIFQYYEKEERGRGNFPDRFSARQFPNYSSELNVNALLLGDSALYLCASSLDRGLLGGYTFGSGTRLTVV.